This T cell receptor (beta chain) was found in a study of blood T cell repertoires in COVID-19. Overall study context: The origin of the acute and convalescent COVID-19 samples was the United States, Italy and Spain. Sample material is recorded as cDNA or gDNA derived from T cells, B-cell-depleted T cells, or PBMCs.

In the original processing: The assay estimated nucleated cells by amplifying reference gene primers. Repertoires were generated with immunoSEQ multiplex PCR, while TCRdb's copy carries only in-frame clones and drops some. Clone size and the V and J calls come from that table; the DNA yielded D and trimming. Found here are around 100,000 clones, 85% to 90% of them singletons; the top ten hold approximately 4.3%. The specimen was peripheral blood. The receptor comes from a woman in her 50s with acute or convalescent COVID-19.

The CDR3 region is CASSLGTGNNSPLHF. The CDR3 DNA sequence: TGTGCCAGCAGCCTAGGGACAGGGAATAATTCACCCCTCCACTTT. The chain has TRBV7-6 and TRBJ1-6; TRBD1 matches at 9 bases. Per germline, CDR1 SGHVS and CDR2 FNYEAQ. The CDR3 has 15 residues. V was clipped by 5 bases and J by 5 bases; unmatched bases: 4. The full variable domain, in which reference TRBV7-6 and TRBJ1-6 provide the parts outside the CDR3, is GAGVSQSPRYKVTKRGQDVALRCDPISGHVSLYWYRQALGQGPEFLTYFNYEAQQDKSGLPNDRFSAERPEGSISTLTIQRTEQRDSAMYRCASSLGTGNNSPLHFGNGTRLTVT.